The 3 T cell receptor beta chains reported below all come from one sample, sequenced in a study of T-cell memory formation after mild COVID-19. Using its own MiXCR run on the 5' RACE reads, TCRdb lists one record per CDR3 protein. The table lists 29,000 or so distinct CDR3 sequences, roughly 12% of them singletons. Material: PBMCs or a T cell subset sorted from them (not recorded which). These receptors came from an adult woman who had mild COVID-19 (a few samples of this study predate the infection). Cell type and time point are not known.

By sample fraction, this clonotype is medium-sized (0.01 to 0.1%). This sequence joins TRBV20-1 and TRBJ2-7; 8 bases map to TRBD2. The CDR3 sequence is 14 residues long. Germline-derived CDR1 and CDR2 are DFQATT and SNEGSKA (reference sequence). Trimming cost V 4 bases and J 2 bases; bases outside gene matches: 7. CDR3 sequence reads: CSATSGSTAYEQYF. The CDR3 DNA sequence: TGCAGTGCTACCAGCGGGAGTACTGCCTACGAGCAGTACTTC.

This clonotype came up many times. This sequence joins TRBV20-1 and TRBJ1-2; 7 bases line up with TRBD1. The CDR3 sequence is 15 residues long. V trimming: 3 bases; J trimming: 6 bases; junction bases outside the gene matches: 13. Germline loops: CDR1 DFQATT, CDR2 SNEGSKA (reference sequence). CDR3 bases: TGCAGTGCTAGGACAGGGCCCGTGGAAAAGGATGGCTACACCTTC. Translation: CSARTGPVEKDGYTF.

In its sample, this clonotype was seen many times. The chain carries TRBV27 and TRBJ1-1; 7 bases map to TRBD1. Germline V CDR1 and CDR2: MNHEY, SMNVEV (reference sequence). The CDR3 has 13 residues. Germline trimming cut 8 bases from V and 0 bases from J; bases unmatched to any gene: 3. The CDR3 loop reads CASGRGVNTEAFF. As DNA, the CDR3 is TGTGCCAGCGGCAGGGGGGTGAACACTGAAGCTTTCTTT.